This T cell receptor beta chain was found in a study of T cells in Graves' hyperthyroidism and ophthalmopathy. The CDR3 regions of TCR beta were amplified from RNA transcripts. The study used the HTBI primer set for a first-round RT-PCR of the TCR CDR3. TCRdb analysed the multiplex PCR reads with MiXCR anew, one entry per CDR3 protein. The table has 560,000 or so distinct CDR3 sequences, 15% to 20% seen once. Lactation, pregnancy, other autoimmune disease or uncontrolled infection led to exclusion of patients. This clonotype was sampled from a man aged 40-49 years with Graves' ophthalmopathy. The material sequenced was blood.

CDR3 bases: TGTGCCAGCTCACCCCGGACGGCGTTGGGACTGTTTTTT. Translating gives CASSPRTALGLFF. The chain joins TRBV18 to TRBJ2-2; unclear D gene. The CDR3 is 13 residues long. Germline V gives CDR1 KGHSH, CDR2 LQKENI. Trimming shortened V by 3 bases and J by 14 bases, and 16 bases separated the two germline ends.